These T cell receptor beta chains were read from a single sample in a study of graft-versus-host responses after intestinal transplantation. For these TCRs, the target antigens are not known. Measured with immunoSEQ multiplex PCR; TCRdb has only the in-frame clones, and not every one. The table includes over 45,000 clones, almost 95% detected once. The material sequenced was unstimulated CD4+ T cells sorted from spleen or lymph node cells, taken before transplant. Receptors originate from a human donor who was the organ donor for an intestinal transplant. CDR3s include the opening cysteine and the closing phenylalanine or tryptophan.

>TRBV5-1
CASSLAPDFYGYTF
>TRBV29-1
CSAKTSYEQYF
>TRBV5-4
CASSSGQVYEETQYF
>TRBV6-5
CASRFGHSYGYTF
>TRBV19
CASSMGRPDRPVTGELFF
>TRBV6-5
CASSYRGAGLEQYF
>TRBV6-5
CASSYKGGYSTDTQYF
>TRBV5-1
CASSPLQVTGELFF
>TRBV7-6
CASSLSQAGTEAFF
>TRBV6-5
CASSYSGGNIQYF
>TRBV5-1
CASSLAPLTGVSYEQYF
>TRBV4-3
CASSPRQGAGYGYTF
>TRBV5-1
CASSLALAGGPSQYF
>TRBV4-1
CASSQEGLQETQYF
>TRBV27
CASSLLPNSGANVLTF
>TRBV25-1
CASSELGNEDYEQYF
>TRBV11-3
CASRRDTGPDYGYTF
>TRBV10-3
CAISGDRGRADTQYF
>TRBV6-6
CASSYSLADSSYEQYF
>TRBV6-1
CASSEASSGNTIYF
>TRBV6-8
CASSYSRGAPIGTGELFF
>TRBV7-9
CASSLVSGRVALRANVLTF
>TRBV7-2
CASSNHPPWLGLYSYEQYF
>TRBV4-1
CASSLTSGGTGELFF
>TRBV19
CASTPKLAGSSGANVLTF
>TRBV11-2
CASSPAGGFAYEQYF
>TRBV5-1
CASRGGWDRVTETQYF
>TRBV7-7
CASSLIGQGVDYGYTF
>TRBV7-2
CASSLLRASNTEAFF
>TRBV25-1
CASSVRQARYGYTF
>TRBV18
CASSPTTGDTQYF
>TRBV7-9
CASTPWAGTDTQYF
>TRBV6-5
CASSFRDRGFGYTF
>TRBV10-1
CASSESDSGGPQYF
>TRBV10-1
CASSEGTGVHSPLHF
>TRBV5-1
CASSLGTGLYEQYF
>TRBV7-2
CASSGDSSTNEKLFF
>TRBV6-5
CASSYGDRVYTEAFF
>TRBV7-8
CASSSTSHTEAFF
>TRBV18
CASSPPASRVTNTGELFF
>TRBV9
CASSVAKGRTFSGANVLTF
>TRBV11-2
CASSLVRGGNSPLHF
>TRBV20-1
CSAEQGNEQYF
>TRBV25-1
CASSEYRTGGGGYTF
>TRBV11-3
CASSLGGVNSPLHF
>TRBV2
CASRGTAGIQNTIYF
>TRBV27
CASSLWGQGDSPLHF
>TRBV5-1
CASRWGHASYEQYF
>TRBV5-6
CASSLAGATTDTQYF
>TRBV6-6
CASRSPGGQGQETQYF
>TRBV6-1
CASSLRSPGTGVFTF
>TRBV4-1
CASSQDPGLASGETQYF
>TRBV14
CASSPLVEGTGNTIYF
>TRBV5-6
CASSLAASSYNEQFF
>TRBV27
CASSLPWTGSSSYNEQFF